This T cell receptor beta chain is from a study of blood T cell repertoires in COVID-19. Across the study: The United States, Italy and Spain were the sources of the acute and convalescent COVID-19 samples. Sources were T cells, B-cell-depleted T cells, or PBMCs; the material itself was cDNA or gDNA.

There are 14 residues in the CDR3. V was clipped by 3 bases and J by 5 bases; unmatched bases: 4. Germline CDR1 is MNHNS and CDR2 is SASEGT. Original processing methods: For nucleated cells, counts were estimated from reference gene primer amplification. This table comes from immunoSEQ multiplex PCR, and its TCRdb copy is limited to in-frame clones, with some not included. V, J and clone size were drawn from that table, and D and trimming were deduced from the DNA. The table has about 60,000 clones, 70% to 80% seen once. This chain connects TRBV6-1 to TRBJ2-7; TRBD2 matches at 10 bases. The sequenced sample consisted of peripheral blood. This clonotype was sampled from a human donor in a cohort sampled during active COVID-19. The CDR3 coding sequence is TGTGCCAGCAGTGAGAGCCTAGCGGGGGACGAGCAGTACTTC. Its translation is CASSESLAGDEQYF.